What follows are 9 T cell receptor beta chains derived from one specimen sequenced in a study of T cells in Graves' hyperthyroidism and ophthalmopathy. Regions amplified from RNA transcripts were the TCR beta CDR3 regions. The study used the HTBI primer set for a first-round RT-PCR of the TCR CDR3. MiXCR, applied by TCRdb to the multiplex PCR reads, yields one record per CDR3 protein. The sample has under 350,000 distinct CDR3 sequences, approximately 17% seen once. Sequenced input: blood. The receptor source for this set is a woman in her sixties or seventies with Graves' ophthalmopathy.

There are many counts of this clonotype. CDR3 sequence reads: CASSYNAYTEAFF. As DNA, the CDR3 is TGTGCCAGCAGTTACAACGCGTACACTGAAGCTTTCTTT. This chain uses TRBV6-2 or TRBV6-3 with TRBJ1-1; D gene uncertain. The CDR3 is 13 residues long. In germline, CDR1 is MNHEY, CDR2 SVGEGT. V was shortened by 2 bases and J by 3 bases, with 7 bases between the two germline ends.

This clonotype was counted many times. The V call is TRBV20-1, the J call TRBJ2-5; D might be TRBD1 (6 bases). Germline assignment: CDR1 DFQATT and CDR2 SNEGSKA (reference sequence). CDR3 length equals 13 residues. V lost 6 bases and J 5 bases, leaving 16 bases between the germline ends. The CDR3 coding sequence is TGCAGTGCCAATCGACAGGTCGGGGAGACCCAGTACTTC. It translates to CSANRQVGETQYF.

A few counts support this clonotype. J is TRBJ2-3 and V is TRBV7-2; 9 bases align to TRBD1. V trimming: 5 bases; J trimming: 5 bases; junction bases outside the gene matches: 14. Germline V gives CDR1 SGHTA, CDR2 FQGNSA. CDR3 length: 17 amino acids. CDR3 amino acids: CASSPYLTGQGKDTQYF. The DNA for the CDR3 is TGTGCCAGCAGCCCATACTTAACGGGACAGGGAAAAGATACGCAGTATTTT. Filled out from reference TRBV7-2 and TRBJ2-3, the complete variable domain reads GAGVSQSPSNKVTEKGKDVELRCDPISGHTALYWYRQSLGQGLEFLIYFQGNSAPDKSGLPSDRFSAERTGGSVSTLTIQRTQQEDSAVYLCASSPYLTGQGKDTQYFGPGTRLTVL.

This clonotype has a count of ten or more. The rearrangement uses TRBV28 and TRBJ2-3, with TRBD1 matching over 8 bases. CDR3 length equals 14 residues. The trim removed 5 bases at V and 3 bases at J, leaving 4 bases unmatched. CDR1 is MDHEN and CDR2 is SYDVKM in the germline V gene. The CDR3 here is CASSPWTGTDTQYF. Here the CDR3 DNA reads TGTGCCAGCAGTCCGTGGACAGGGACAGATACGCAGTATTTT.

In its sample, this clonotype was seen many times. The chain combines TRBV2 with TRBJ1-2; D is uncertain. The CDR3 extends over 15 amino acids. Germline V gene data show CDR1 as SNHLY and CDR2 as FYNNEI. V lost 2 bases to trimming and J lost 4 bases, with 14 bases between them. The CDR3 loop reads CASSELNSLFYGYTF. The CDR3 bases are TGTGCCAGCAGTGAATTAAACAGCCTATTCTATGGCTACACCTTC.

This clonotype was recorded a few times. The chain uses TRBV19 and TRBJ2-3; 8 bases match TRBD1. CDR1 and CDR2 (germline): LNHDA, SQIVND (reference sequence). The CDR3 runs to 17 residues. Trimming cost V 4 bases and J 5 bases; bases outside gene matches: 14. This CDR3 reads CASSTPRQGWFLDTQYF. As DNA, the CDR3 is TGTGCCAGTAGTACGCCCAGACAGGGGTGGTTTCTAGATACGCAGTATTTT.

This clonotype was picked up many times. V is TRBV29-1 and J is TRBJ1-1, with unresolved D. CDR3 length: 13 residues. V was shortened by 3 bases and J by 0 bases, with 8 bases between the two germline ends. CDR1 SQVTM and CDR2 ANQGSEA come from the germline V gene. CDR3 amino acids: CSVEQSVNTEAFF. CDR3 nucleotides: TGCAGCGTTGAGCAGTCCGTGAACACTGAAGCTTTCTTT.

This chain joins TRBV27 and TRBJ2-7; no firm D call. V shed 3 bases and J shed 5 bases, with 14 bases lying between them. The CDR3 is 14 amino acids. The germline CDR1 and CDR2 sequences are MNHEY and SMNVEV (reference sequence). CDR3 in amino acids: CASSFQRDVHEQYF. Here the CDR3 DNA reads TGTGCCAGCAGTTTCCAGCGAGACGTCCACGAGCAGTACTTC.

The rearrangement uses TRBV4-2 and TRBJ2-7; TRBD1 matches 7 bases. Germline V gene sequence: CDR1 LGHNA, CDR2 YNFKEQ. This CDR3 contains 14 residues. The V gene end was trimmed by 2 bases and the J gene end by 2 bases; junction bases not matched to a gene: 3. The CDR3 region has the DNA TGTGCCAGCAGCCAAACTGGACAGGCCTACGAGCAGTACTTC. Its protein is CASSQTGQAYEQYF.